These T cell receptor beta chains were read from a single sample in a study of T cell changes during pregnancy in multiple sclerosis. Clones were read by immunoSEQ multiplex PCR, and TCRdb kept only the in-frame ones, dropping some. The sample records around 73,000 clones, around 94% being singletons. The input for sequencing was peripheral blood, taken in the third trimester of pregnancy. The receptor set was obtained from a female donor in good health, enrolled as a control in a pregnancy study. CDR3s include the opening cysteine and the closing phenylalanine or tryptophan. D genes are given only for firm matches. Clone size is not always given. Where it is, it says once, few, many or a class for expanded clones.

clone_size,d_call,v_call,j_call,cdr3_nt,cdr3_aa
once,TRBD2,TRBV9,TRBJ2-2,TGTGCCAGCAGCGTCACTCCGGGACTAGCGGAGAACACCGGGGAGCTGTTTTTT,CASSVTPGLAENTGELFF
.,TRBD1,TRBV28,TRBJ2-1,TGTGCCAGCTCTACCGGGACAGGGACTTACAATGAGCAGTTCTTC,CASSTGTGTYNEQFF
.,TRBD1,TRBV15,TRBJ2-7,TGTGCCACCAGCAGAGACCCGGGACAGGGAAGCTACGAGCAGTACTTC,CATSRDPGQGSYEQYF
.,TRBD1,TRBV28,TRBJ1-5,TGTGCCAGCACCGGGACAGGGGTGAACCAGCCCCAGCATTTT,CASTGTGVNQPQHF
.,.,TRBV25-1,TRBJ1-2,TGTGCCAGCAGTGAATTTGAGTGGTATGGCTACACCTTC,CASSEFEWYGYTF
.,TRBD2,TRBV7-9,TRBJ2-2,TGTGCCAGCAGCTCGGGACTAGTAAGGGGGGAGCTGTTTTTT,CASSSGLVRGELFF
.,.,TRBV15,TRBJ2-2,TGTGCCACCAGCAGAGATCTAGCAGCGACCGGGGAGCTGTTTTTT,CATSRDLAATGELFF
.,.,TRBV7-2,TRBJ1-5,TGTGCCAGCAGCTTAGGGGGGCCTCAGCCCCAGCATTTT,CASSLGGPQPQHF
.,.,TRBV6-1,TRBJ1-4,TGTGCCAGCATGGAGGTAGTCTTAGAAAAACTGTTTTTT,CASMEVVLEKLFF
.,TRBD1,TRBV10-3,TRBJ1-6,TGTGCCATCAGTGACATAACCGGGACAGTACAGTCTTCGCCCCTCCACTTT,CAISDITGTVQSSPLHF
once,TRBD1,TRBV29-1,TRBJ1-1,TGCAGCGTGCCCGAGGCAGGGGGCAACACTGAAGCTTTCTTT,CSVPEAGGNTEAFF
.,.,TRBV19,TRBJ1-5,TGTGCCAGTAGTATAGATGGGAGGAATCAGCCCCAGCATTTT,CASSIDGRNQPQHF
.,.,TRBV11-2,TRBJ2-7,TGTGCCAGCAGCTCCCGTTGGGACTCTTACGAGCAGTACTTC,CASSSRWDSYEQYF
.,.,TRBV6-5,TRBJ2-3,TGTGCCAGCACCCCAGGGAAGGGGTTCGCAGATACGCAGTATTTT,CASTPGKGFADTQYF
.,.,TRBV19,TRBJ1-5,TGTGCCAGTAGTAGCGCGGGTCTCAATCAGCCCCAGCATTTT,CASSSAGLNQPQHF
.,.,TRBV29-1,TRBJ1-2,TGCAGCGTGGGTGGGGGCGCGGATGGCTACACCTTC,CSVGGGADGYTF
.,.,TRBV6-5,TRBJ1-1,TGTGCCAGCAGTTACTCAGGGGGTGATTACACTGAAGCTTTCTTT,CASSYSGGDYTEAFF
.,TRBD2,TRBV7-9,TRBJ2-1,TGTGCCAGCAGCTTACTTAGCGGGATAGAGATTTATGAGCAGTTCTTC,CASSLLSGIEIYEQFF
.,.,TRBV5-4,TRBJ2-2,TGTGCCAGCAGCTTGGATCAGACCGGGGAGCTGTTTTTT,CASSLDQTGELFF
.,TRBD1,TRBV4-1,TRBJ2-2,TGCGCCAGCAGCCAAAGGGGCCAGGGGGCTAGCGGGGAGCTGTTTTTT,CASSQRGQGASGELFF
.,.,TRBV10-1,TRBJ2-2,TGCGCCAGCAGTGATGAGGAGAACACCGGGGAGCTGTTTTTT,CASSDEENTGELFF
.,.,TRBV5-1,TRBJ2-1,TGCGCCAGCAGCTTGGTGACTAGATACAATGAGCAGTTCTTC,CASSLVTRYNEQFF
few,TRBD1,TRBV11-3,TRBJ2-3,TGTGCCAGCAGCCCCGGGACAGGGGTCGATGGAGATACGCAGTATTTT,CASSPGTGVDGDTQYF
once,.,TRBV7-2,TRBJ1-2,TGTGCCAGCAGCTTAGTCCCCCTTAGCGGCTACACCTTC,CASSLVPLSGYTF
.,TRBD2,TRBV10-3,TRBJ2-7,TGTGCCGTCAGAACCGGGACTAGCGGGACCCGGGAGCAGTACTTC,CAVRTGTSGTREQYF
.,TRBD2,TRBV2,TRBJ2-1,TGTGCCAGCAGCGGACTAGCGGGAGATTTTAATGAGCAGTTCTTC,CASSGLAGDFNEQFF
.,TRBD1,TRBV30,TRBJ2-5,TGTGCCTGGAGCCGGGACAGCTCAGAGACCCAGTACTTC,CAWSRDSSETQYF
.,TRBD2,TRBV28,TRBJ2-1,TGTGCCAGCAGTTTAGGCGGGAGGACTAATGAGCAGTTCTTC,CASSLGGRTNEQFF
.,.,TRBV10-3,TRBJ2-1,TGTGCCATCACTTCAGGTAGTCTGGACTCCTACAATGAGCAGTTCTTC,CAITSGSLDSYNEQFF
.,.,TRBV5-1,TRBJ1-5,TGCGCCAGCAGCTTAGGAGGTCCGGGTAGCAATCAGCCCCAGCATTTT,CASSLGGPGSNQPQHF
.,TRBD2,TRBV7-9,TRBJ2-5,TGTGCCAGCACACACTCGACCCGGGACTACGGAGAGACCCAGTACTTC,CASTHSTRDYGETQYF
.,TRBD2,TRBV5-1,TRBJ2-3,TGCGCCAGCAGAGATGCTAGCGGAGGGGATACGCAGTATTTT,CASRDASGGDTQYF
.,.,TRBV28,TRBJ2-5,TGTGCCAGCAGTCCCCGGACATCCGAGACCCAGTACTTC,CASSPRTSETQYF
.,.,TRBV30,TRBJ1-2,TGTGCCTGGAGTGTAAGGGGGGGTTATGGCTATGGCTACACCTTC,CAWSVRGGYGYGYTF
few,.,TRBV11-2,TRBJ2-7,TGTGCCAGCAGCTCCCCTCAGGAGGGGGCGAGGTTTCGGTACTTC,CASSSPQEGARFRYF
.,.,TRBV27,TRBJ1-2,TGTGCCAGCAGTTCGGTAGTCGAGACAGAAGTCTATGGCTACACCTTC,CASSSVVETEVYGYTF
.,TRBD2,TRBV7-9,TRBJ2-3,TGTGCCAGCAGCTTAGTGGCGGGAGGGACAGATACGCAGTATTTT,CASSLVAGGTDTQYF
.,.,TRBV11-3,TRBJ2-2,TGTGCCAGCAGAGAGAGCGACGGGGAGCTGTTTTTT,CASRESDGELFF
.,TRBD2,TRBV18,TRBJ2-1,TGTGCCAGCTCACTGGGACTAAACAATGAGCAGTTCTTC,CASSLGLNNEQFF
.,TRBD1,TRBV28,TRBJ1-2,TGTGCCAGCAGCTCTGACAGGGGGCTCGGTGGCTACACCTTC,CASSSDRGLGGYTF